One T cell receptor (beta chain) is described in this entry. Its cognate antigen is unknown. A much larger clone differs from this one at a single base, so this may be a read error. The data are from a study of CD8 T cells in ankylosing spondylitis. Study results and limitations: In ankylosing spondylitis patients, matched synovial fluid reportedly showed significant enrichment of disease-linked clones. Existing reports had already noted some motif variants in reactive arthritis synovial fluid and blood. Ankylosing spondylitis blood seemed to carry a telltale TCR beta motif made of fewer than 10 highly homologous variants.

The CDR3 loop spans 15 amino acids. In germline, CDR1 is SEHNR, CDR2 FQNEAQ (reference sequence). Making the TCR beta libraries involved quantitative 5'-RACE with molecular barcodes. Each CDR3 protein gets one entry after TCRdb re-called the 5' RACE reads with MiXCR. The table includes some 100,000 distinct CDR3 sequences, about 7.7% detected once. The material sequenced was blood, either unsorted or a sorted T cell fraction (not recorded which). This chain links TRBV7-9 with TRBJ1-4; no clear D gene. This TCR derives from a male donor with ankylosing spondylitis or in good health (not recorded which). The CDR3 reads CVSSPPGLKREKLFF. In DNA, the CDR3 is TGTGTCAGCAGCCCACCGGGATTGAAGAGGGAAAAACTGTTTTTT.